Detailed here is one TCR beta chain. Its antigen is currently not known. No base-level quality is on record; no much larger clone is a single base apart. This sample is drawn from a study of T cells in Graves' hyperthyroidism and ophthalmopathy (dated by TCRdb to the late 2010s). Regarding the complete study: Peripheral blood was sampled at the time of initial diagnosis, prior to any treatment. To identify distinguishing TCR V-J signatures, a discovery cohort of 100 patients was used, comprising 40 to 45 with Graves' ophthalmopathy and around 60 with stable Graves' hyperthyroidism. Prospective prediction of ophthalmopathy was tested in an independent validation cohort consisting of 18 hyperthyroidism patients and about 17 patients who later progressed to ophthalmopathy. The roughly 90 discovery patients were divided at random into training and test sets in a 7:3 ratio. In addition, the study compared T-cell repertoires in thyroid tissue and in blood from about 6 Graves' hyperthyroidism patients. Following sampling, methimazole starting at 30 mg daily was given to hyperthyroidism patients, and high-dose intravenous methylprednisolone was given to ophthalmopathy patients. According to the paper, TCR Vbeta CDR3 sequencing was carried out on over 130 peripheral blood samples, which came from 40 to 45 ophthalmopathy, roughly 75 hyperthyroidism and about 17 progressor patients. What the work shows at the level of the full study, not this receptor alone: In validation, the model predicted progression to ophthalmopathy with roughly 66% sensitivity and 72.22% specificity, a median of 6.5 months before onset. A model built on a 13 V-J signature distinguished ophthalmopathy from stable hyperthyroidism, reaching roughly 88% sensitivity and around 81% specificity in cross-validation and 80%/75% in testing. No statistical method was used to fix the sample size in advance, and group allocation was not hidden from the investigators. Most expanded thyroid clonotypes (frequency above 0.001) were also found in blood, which suggests that blood repertoires may mirror thyroid immune responses.

Ophthalmopathy patients had moderately to severely active disease, with a Clinical Activity Score of 3 or more, a NOSPECS grade of 4 or more, and a disease duration of less than 3 months. Any patient with an uncontrolled infection, another autoimmune disease, pregnancy or lactation was excluded. Clinical symptoms, serum thyroxine and TRAb, thyroid ultrasound, and orbital computed tomography formed the basis for the diagnoses. Ficoll-Paque density gradient centrifugation was used to isolate PBMCs from about 10 ml of fresh peripheral blood. Total RNA was extracted using Trizol reagent, and RNA quality was assessed on an Agilent 2100 Bioanalyzer. Deletion took 4 bases off V and 8 bases off J, with a span of 22 bases between the germline ends. Based on the germline V gene, the CDR1 and CDR2 sequences are SGHRS and YFSETQ. Reading from cysteine to phenylalanine, the CDR3 counts 17 amino acids. Here the CDR3 DNA is all that survives: 51 bases in frame from base 1.

The TCR beta CDR3 regions were amplified from RNA transcripts. The first round of RT-PCR for the TCR CDR3 was performed with the HTBI primer set and the Qiagen OneStep RT-PCR kit. Libraries were constructed in a second round of multiplex PCR, after which size selection and purification were carried out. Sequencing of the libraries was done on an Illumina HiSeq2000 using paired-end 100 bp reads. As for the authors' bioinformatics: SOAPnuke was used to process the raw data, with reads discarded if the reads contained adapters or uncalled bases, had a mean Phred below 15, or lacked an exact constant-primer or identifier match. High-quality paired reads were merged using COPE v1.2.5, and each unique nucleotide sequence was defined as a clonotype. MiTCR v1.1 was used to align the clonotypes against IMGT TRBV, TRBD and TRBJ reference segments. Analysis was restricted to V-J combinations with a frequency above 0.0001, which covered about 99% of repertoires. The TCS score was defined as the ratio of F50 (clonal expansion) to E x V (chaos), calculated using BLOSUM62-based TCRdist between CDR3 peptides within each V-J. Welch's t-statistics and random forest reduced 514 V-J features to some 14, which were used in a naive Bayes classifier (R e1071). TCRdb ran its own pipeline on the public reads, namely fastp trimming at Q25 and MiXCR clone calling, and kept in-frame beta chains. Every entry covers one CDR3 protein and lists the most common genes and DNA from its rows. These V and J calls originate from TCRdb's pipeline instead of the authors' own analysis. In all, the sample holds about 300,000 distinct CDR3 sequences, and roughly a fifth of those were seen once. Approximately 35% of the sample is held by the ten biggest clonotypes.

In this chain, TRBV5-1 is recombined with TRBJ1-6; the D segment could be TRBD1, given 6 matching bases. Input material: blood. The TCR sequence derives from a man between 50 and 59 years old with Graves' ophthalmopathy. Read as DNA, the sequence is TGCGCCAGCAGCCGCCGGTTGACCGGCGGGGGCGATTCACCCCTCCACTTT. Its amino acids are CASSRRLTGGGDSPLHF.